A single TCR beta chain is shown here with its context. These data are taken from a study of T cell repertoires in cytomegalovirus infection. The length of the CDR3 is 15 residues. The germline gives CDR1 LNHDA, CDR2 SQIVND (reference sequence). With 5 bases removed from V and 2 bases from J, the gap between germline ends came to 15 bases. TCRdb itself ran the reads through MiXCR, one entry per CDR3 protein. The data hold 100,000 or so distinct CDR3 sequences, with about a quarter observed a single time. The sequencing input was CD8+ T cells from PBMCs. This TCR was recovered from a human donor in good health (CMV status not recorded). Some clones in this sample may be carry-over from other donors' samples. This chain joins TRBV19 and TRBJ1-1; no reliable D call. In nucleotides, the CDR3 is TGTGCCAGTAGTCCCCCGGTACTTCCCAACACTGAAGCTTTCTTT. It translates to CASSPPVLPNTEAFF.